This entry concerns a single T cell receptor beta chain. Seattle cases were enrolled at active infection and followed longitudinally. CDR1 MGHRA and CDR2 YSYEKL come from the germline V gene. The CDR3 runs 15 residues. Trimming removed 2 bases from V and 2 bases from J, with 10 bases in between. The data stem from a study of blood T cell repertoires in COVID-19. Study-wide context: The cDNA or gDNA used as material had been derived from T cells, B-cell-depleted T cells, or PBMCs.

The assay was immunoSEQ multiplex PCR, and TCRdb's table has in-frame clones only and misses some. This table has some 150,000 clones, approximately 80% appearing once. The V call is TRBV4-1, the J call TRBJ2-1, with a tentative D call TRBD2 (6 bases). This sequence was found in a woman aged 70-85 years with COVID-19, enrolled during active disease. Sequencing was done on a sample of peripheral blood. CDR3: CASSQSGLPYNEQFF. The CDR3, as DNA: TGCGCCAGCAGCCAATCGGGACTCCCCTACAATGAGCAGTTCTTC.